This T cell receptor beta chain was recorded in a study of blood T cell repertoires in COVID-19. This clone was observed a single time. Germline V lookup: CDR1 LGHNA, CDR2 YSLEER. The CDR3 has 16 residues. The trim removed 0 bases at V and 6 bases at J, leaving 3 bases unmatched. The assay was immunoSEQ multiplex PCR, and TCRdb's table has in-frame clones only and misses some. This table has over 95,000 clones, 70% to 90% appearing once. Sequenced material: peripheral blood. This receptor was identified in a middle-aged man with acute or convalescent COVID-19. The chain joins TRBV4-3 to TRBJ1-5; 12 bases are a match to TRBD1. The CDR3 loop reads CASSQEGGQGAQPQHF. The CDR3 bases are TGCGCCAGCAGCCAAGAGGGGGGACAGGGGGCTCAGCCCCAGCATTTT.